This T cell receptor beta chain derives from a study of PD-L1 blockade in urothelial cancer (dated by TCRdb to about 2017). Regarding the complete study: Every patient began therapy at some point between 2013 and 2015 and was given atezolizumab 1,200 mg intravenously every 3 weeks. Somatic, immune and clinical correlates of response to PD-L1 blockade with atezolizumab in urothelial cancer were the focus of an exploratory multi-omic analysis. Under ten patients reached durable clinical benefit, while about 20 patients did not. Whole exome sequencing and RNA sequencing of pretreatment tumors were performed alongside TCR sequencing in the same patients. Blood samples gave a median of around 130,000 T cells and under 85,000 unique TCRs, with a median clonality of 0.080. Durable clinical benefit meant progression-free survival longer than 6 months, and TCR features were also tested against progression-free and overall survival. Blood samples were analyzed at two time points: 3 weeks after treatment start (second dose) and 6 weeks after treatment start. Over 28 patients had pretreatment blood TCR-seq, around 24 had at least one posttreatment blood collection, and around 24 had tumor TCR-seq. An ECOG performance status of 0 or 1 was recorded for the patients, and 0 to 3 prior chemotherapy regimens had been received by the patients. Pretreatment tumor samples, along with matched peripheral blood serially collected before and after atezolizumab treatment, were subjected to TCR sequencing. About 85% of the roughly 29 patients were males with bladder-origin urothelial cancer, and about 65% of the roughly 30 reported a prior smoking history.

To estimate absolute template abundance from read counts, synthetic TCR analog templates were spiked into each PCR. TCRbeta CDR3 regions were amplified from genomic DNA with bias-controlled V and J gene primers using the immunoSEQ assay. Sequencing of rearranged TCRbeta segments was done at approximately 20X coverage. Per the source publication's procedure: Clustering was used to correct sequencing errors, and CDR3s were annotated against IMGT so that V, D and J genes could be assigned. Downstream analyses used only productive TCRbeta rearrangements, leaving out any out-of-frame or stop-codon sequences. Clonality was calculated as one minus the Shannon entropy normalized by the log of the number of unique productive sequences. Fisher's exact test with Benjamini-Hochberg correction, at a threshold of adjusted p below 0.01, was used to find clones that differed between time points or between blood and tumor. The clones in this table, taken by TCRdb from immuneACCESS, are in-frame only. Not every clone is retained; where verified, under half of the shortfall comes from an unresolved V gene, and the cause of the rest is unknown. V, J and clone size are those of that table, while D and trimming were read from the DNA. Counted in this sample were 75,000 to 95,000 clones; around 81% of them appeared once. Of the sample, roughly 6.6% is held by the ten largest clones.

As concerns this clone: Its antigen remains unidentified. Per-nucleotide qualities are absent, and no much larger clonotype sits a single base away.

The study at large found these results: Small sample size (n ≈ 29) and many exploratory analyses mean the results are intended to be hypothesis-generating. Among patients with durable benefit, tumor-associated TCR clones showed greater expansion in peripheral blood 3 weeks after treatment started (n ≈ 21, p = 0.022). Improved progression-free and overall survival was found to be associated with pretreatment peripheral blood TCR clonality below the median.

Trimming costs V 1 base and J 3 bases, and their ends lie 10 bases apart. Via the germline V gene, CDR1 is LGHNA and CDR2 YSLEER. Inclusive of the bounding cysteine and phenylalanine, the CDR3 is 15 residues long. Only the CDR3 part of the read is kept: 45 bases, read in frame from the first base. Interpreted using the paper, the time point label stands for: pretreatment peripheral blood. The cohort included roughly 30 patients with locally advanced or metastatic urothelial carcinoma who were treated at Memorial Sloan Kettering on a trial protocol. Peripheral blood mononuclear cells were collected pretreatment and during treatment, with between 1 and 8 total time points obtained per patient. The Qiagen DNeasy Blood extraction kit was used to purify genomic DNA from total PBMCs and tumor samples. PBMCs were collected pretreatment and during treatment and were isolated and stored as previously described.

The specimen comprised PBMCs, sampled around atezolizumab (anti-PD-L1) treatment. In this chain, TRBV4-3 is recombined with TRBJ2-1, with the D gene not clear enough to name. This TCR was sampled from a man aged 40-55 years with urothelial cancer. The CDR3 corresponds to CASSQGQAYYNEQFF. The sequenced DNA is TGCGCCAGCAGCCAAGGCCAGGCTTACTACAATGAGCAGTTCTTC.